What follows are 8 T cell receptor beta chains derived from one specimen sequenced in a study of blood T cell repertoires in COVID-19. Measured with immunoSEQ multiplex PCR; TCRdb has only the in-frame clones, and not every one. The sample carries about 230,000 clones, 85% to 90% recorded once. Sample: PBMCs or T cells enriched from blood (not recorded which). The receptors come from a woman in her twenties or thirties with acute COVID-19.

The rearrangement links TRBV7-9 to TRBJ1-5; perhaps TRBD1 as D (5 bases). Germline loops: CDR1 SEHNR, CDR2 FQNEAQ (reference sequence). Trimming took 5 bases from V and 4 from J, leaving 9 bases between them. CDR3 size: 13 residues. The CDR3 region is CASSPQGNQPQHF. CDR3 DNA: TGTGCCAGCAGCCCCCAGGGAAATCAGCCCCAGCATTTT. Combining the CDR3 with reference TRBV7-9 and TRBJ1-5 gives the whole variable domain DTGVSQNPRHKITKRGQNVTFRCDPISEHNRLYWYRQTLGQGPEFLTYFQNEAQLEKSRLLSDRFSAERPKGSFSTLEIQRTEQGDSAMYLCASSPQGNQPQHFGDGTRLSIL.

This chain joins TRBV28 and TRBJ2-2; TRBD2 is a possible D gene (5 bases). V dropped 4 bases and J dropped 4 bases, with 13 bases sitting between them. This CDR3 comprises 15 residues. Germline CDR1 MDHEN, CDR2 SYDVKM. CDR3 in amino acids: CASSSLVRVTGELFF. CDR3 in DNA: TGTGCCAGCAGTTCCCTCGTGAGGGTCACCGGGGAGCTGTTTTTT. The full variable domain, its missing parts supplied by reference TRBV28 and TRBJ2-2, is DVKVTQSSRYLVKRTGEKVFLECVQDMDHENMFWYRQDPGLGLRLIYFSYDVKMKEKGDIPEGYSVSREKKERFSLILESASTNQTSMYLCASSSLVRVTGELFFGEGSRLTVL.

The chain employs TRBV10-2 and TRBJ1-5, with TRBD1 as a possible D gene (5 bases). The CDR3 has 16 amino acids. The germline V and J ends were trimmed by 2 bases and 2 bases, with 13 bases remaining between them. Germline values: CDR1 WSHSY, CDR2 SAAADI. The CDR3 bases are TGCGCCAGCAGTGAGGTCCCAGGGAGGGGCAATCAGCCCCAGCATTTT. Encoded protein: CASSEVPGRGNQPQHF.

V and J are TRBV7-9 and TRBJ2-2; TRBD2 might be the D (5 bases). CDR1 and CDR2 from the germline V gene are SEHNR and FQNEAQ (reference sequence). The length of the CDR3 is 14 residues. The V end was cut by 6 bases, the J end by 1 base, with 9 bases between. The CDR3, as DNA: TGTGCCAGCAGGGGAGAACGGAACACCGGGGAGCTGTTTTTT. It yields the protein CASRGERNTGELFF.

The CDR3 DNA reads TGCGCCAGCAGCTTGGCCCTTGATGGCTACACCTTC. This translates into CASSLALDGYTF. J is TRBJ1-2 and V is TRBV5-1, with D hard to call. This CDR3 contains 12 residues. V was cut by 0 bases and J by 6 bases, with 6 bases left in between. Germline V gene data show CDR1 as SGHRS and CDR2 as YFSETQ.

V is TRBV24-1 and J is TRBJ1-5, with D possibly being TRBD1 (5 bases). From germline, CDR1 is KGHDR and CDR2 SFDVKD. Trimming took 4 bases from V and 0 from J, leaving 12 bases between them. The CDR3 spans 16 residues. CDR3 region: CATSERRGDSNQPQHF. As DNA, the CDR3 is TGTGCCACCAGTGAGAGGAGGGGAGATAGCAATCAGCCCCAGCATTTT.

This chain links TRBV7-2 with TRBJ1-4; 7 bases line up with TRBD1. CDR3 size: 15 residues. Losses at the gene ends were 5 bases for V and 7 bases for J; bases not matched to a gene: 10. Germline V gene sequence: CDR1 SGHTA, CDR2 FQGNSA. The CDR3 coding sequence is TGTGCCAGCAGCCTTGGACAGGTATCGACTGAAAAACTGTTTTTT. This sequence encodes CASSLGQVSTEKLFF.

This chain joins TRBV5-4 and TRBJ1-3; D unresolved. The CDR3 is made up of 13 amino acids. Germline V lookup: CDR1 SGHNT, CDR2 YYREEE (reference sequence). The germline V and J ends were trimmed by 5 bases and 2 bases, with 8 bases remaining between them. CDR3 DNA sequence: TGTGCCAGCAGGGAACGGGCTGGAAACACCATATATTTT. Protein product: CASRERAGNTIYF. The variable domain in full, completed from reference TRBV5-4 and TRBJ1-3, reads ETGVTQSPTHLIKTRGQQVTLRCSSQSGHNTVSWYQQALGQGPQFIFQYYREEENGRGNFPPRFSGLQFPNYSSELNVNALELDDSALYLCASRERAGNTIYFGEGSWLTVV.